One sample yielded the 14 T cell receptor beta chains listed below, sequenced in a study of identical twins. MiXCR, applied by TCRdb to the 5' RACE reads, yields one record per CDR3 protein. Of 450,000 or so distinct CDR3 sequences in the sample, approximately 25% are singletons; the top ten hold about 3%. This sample also belongs to another study, concerning T cells expressing NK-cell markers.

Sequencing was done on a sample of CD4+ T cells sorted from blood. These receptors were obtained from a woman under 30 in good health.

The V gene is TRBV7-6, the J gene TRBJ2-5; TRBD2 matches at 7 bases. CDR1 is SGHVS and CDR2 is FNYEAQ in the germline V gene. This CDR3 spans 13 amino acids. Unmatched junction bases numbered 4, after V lost 2 bases and J lost 7 bases. The CDR3 sequence is CASSLLGEGTQYF. CDR3 bases: TGTGCCAGCAGCTTACTCGGGGAGGGGACCCAGTACTTC.

The gene calls are TRBV24-1 and TRBJ2-3; D gene unclear. Germline V gives CDR1 KGHDR, CDR2 SFDVKD. The CDR3 is 14 amino acids. The ends were cut back, 4 bases at V and 10 bases at J, with 17 bases in the middle. CDR3 amino acids: CATSDPGRTVAQYF. The CDR3 DNA reads as TGTGCCACCAGTGACCCCGGACGTACTGTTGCGCAGTATTTT.

The chain combines TRBV12-3 or TRBV12-4 with TRBJ2-2; D may match TRBD1 or TRBD2 (6 bases each). The CDR3 is 14 amino acids. The V gene lost 4 bases and the J gene lost 5 bases, with 11 bases spanning the gap. CDR3 loop: CASSYRGGTGELFF. CDR3 DNA: TGTGCCAGCAGTTACCGAGGGGGGACCGGGGAGCTGTTTTTT.

This clonotype has just a few counts. This chain connects TRBV29-1 to TRBJ1-1, with TRBD1 as a possible D gene (6 bases). The CDR3 sequence is 16 residues long. CDR1 and CDR2 from the germline V gene are SQVTM and ANQGSEA. Trimming took 7 bases from V and 1 from J, leaving 22 bases between them. CDR3 region: CSAGGLRLRGNTEAFF. CDR3 DNA sequence: TGCAGCGCCGGGGGCCTACGCCTAAGGGGGAACACTGAAGCTTTCTTT.

The chain uses TRBV7-2 and TRBJ2-7; no clear D gene. The germline V gene encodes CDR1 SGHTA and CDR2 FQGNSA. V was trimmed by 7 bases and J by 6 bases, leaving 16 bases between them. The CDR3 sequence is 13 residues long. The CDR3 coding sequence is TGTGCCAGCACCTATTCCTCAGGTGGCGAGCAGTACTTC. It yields the protein CASTYSSGGEQYF.

This clonotype was found a few times. The genes are TRBV27 and TRBJ2-7; TRBD2 matches 15 bases. After removal of 5 bases from V and 2 bases from J, the junction contained 10 bases not matched to a gene. This CDR3 is built from 18 residues. Germline CDR1 reads MNHEY; CDR2 reads SMNVEV (reference sequence). In DNA form, the CDR3 reads TGTGCCAGCAGTCTCCCTGGACTAGCGGGAGGGCAACCCTACGAGCAGTACTTC. Its translation is CASSLPGLAGGQPYEQYF.

The rearrangement uses TRBV20-1 and TRBJ2-7; TRBD1 is a possible D gene (5 bases). From germline, CDR1 is DFQATT and CDR2 SNEGSKA (reference sequence). V was cut by 6 bases and J by 7 bases, with 19 bases left in between. The CDR3 has 13 amino acids. CDR3 region: CSASLPGSGEQYF. CDR3 in DNA: TGCAGTGCCAGCCTCCCAGGGTCAGGGGAGCAGTACTTC.

This clonotype was picked up many times. The chain couples TRBV6-1 to TRBJ2-3; 8 bases are shared with TRBD1. This CDR3 comprises 13 residues. With 5 bases clipped from V and 5 bases from J, the junction kept 3 bases outside the gene matches. Germline V gives CDR1 MNHNS, CDR2 SASEGT. The DNA for the CDR3 is TGTGCCAGCAGTCGGACAGGGATAGATACGCAGTATTTT. Its translation: CASSRTGIDTQYF.

This chain joins TRBV7-2 and TRBJ2-5; TRBD2 matches at 11 bases. The V and J ends lost 3 bases and 5 bases, in that order; junction bases with no gene match: 5. The CDR3 extends over 15 amino acids. Germline CDR1 and CDR2: SGHTA and FQGNSA. This CDR3 is CASSFSGGAGETQYF. The CDR3 region has the DNA TGTGCCAGCAGCTTTAGCGGGGGGGCCGGGGAGACCCAGTACTTC.

This clonotype turned up a few times. V gene TRBV20-1 combines with J gene TRBJ1-6; D may be TRBD1 (5 bases). V shed 0 bases and J shed 10 bases, with 16 bases lying between them. Germline CDR1 reads DFQATT; CDR2 reads SNEGSKA (reference sequence). The CDR3 sequence is 15 residues long. DNA for the CDR3: TGCAGTGCTAGAGATTTCCAGGGCCTGGGCTCACCCCTCCACTTT. It yields the protein CSARDFQGLGSPLHF.

This sequence joins TRBV5-1 and TRBJ2-7; tentatively, D is TRBD1 or TRBD2 (6 bases each). The CDR3 has 13 amino acids. From germline, CDR1 is SGHRS and CDR2 YFSETQ. V lost 2 bases to trimming and J lost 7 bases, with 13 bases between them. In DNA form, the CDR3 reads TGCGCCAGCAGCTTCGGGGGCGGGGAGGAGCAGTACTTC. The encoded protein is CASSFGGGEEQYF.

The chain couples TRBV6-1 to TRBJ2-3; 7 positions match TRBD1. V was clipped by 6 bases and J by 4 bases; unmatched bases: 7. CDR3 length: 14 amino acids. The germline V gene has CDR1 MNHNS and CDR2 SASEGT. The CDR3 spells CASRETGLSDTQYF. The CDR3 DNA is TGTGCCAGCAGGGAGACAGGGTTATCAGATACGCAGTATTTT.

The chain uses TRBV6-2 or TRBV6-3 and TRBJ2-1, with 9 positions matching TRBD2. CDR1 and CDR2 from the germline V gene are MNHEY and SVGEGT. Trimming removed 2 bases from V and 9 bases from J; junction bases left unmatched: 5. This CDR3 region has 14 residues. The DNA of the CDR3 is TGTGCCAGCAGTTACCATCGACTAGCGGTTGAGCAGTTCTTC. Amino acids: CASSYHRLAVEQFF.

The V gene is TRBV20-1, the J gene TRBJ2-7; D is perhaps TRBD1 (6 bases). Trimming took off 3 bases at V and 3 bases at J, with 12 bases between the two ends. Germline V gives CDR1 DFQATT, CDR2 SNEGSKA (reference sequence). The CDR3 contains 13 residues. CDR3 amino acids: CSASRGVGYEQYF. In DNA, the CDR3 is TGCAGTGCTAGCAGGGGAGTAGGCTACGAGCAGTACTTC.